Described below is a single T cell receptor (beta chain) sequence and its context. This record belongs to a study of cytomegalovirus exposure and HLA in healthy donors. CDR3 length: 17 residues. J was trimmed by 5 bases and V by 4 bases; bases with no gene match: 10. Germline V lookup: CDR1 MDHEN, CDR2 SYDVKM. With 60 Vbeta and 13 Jbeta primers, the PCR was carried out. Generated by immunoSEQ multiplex PCR, the TCRdb table keeps only in-frame clones and is missing some. The sample contains about 150,000 clones, around three quarters of which appear only once. This TCR derives from a woman aged 60-75 years in good health and CMV-seropositive. V is TRBV28 and J is TRBJ1-6; 8 bases are shared with TRBD1. The sequenced sample consisted of PBMCs. CDR3 in amino acids: CASSSSSGGLHNSPLHF. DNA of the CDR3: TGTGCCAGCAGTTCCAGCTCAGGGGGCTTACATAATTCACCCCTCCACTTT.